This T cell receptor (beta chain) came from a study of control samples from healthy donors and cancer patients (dated by TCRdb to 2018 to 2021). Library creation used the immunoSEQ multiplex PCR assay. TCRdb took over this immuneACCESS table, retaining in-frame rearrangements with V and J assigned. Such tables are incomplete; in checked studies, under half of the missing clones stem from an unresolved V gene, and the remainder is unexplained. The sample records about 92,000 clones, roughly 86% of which are singletons. Jointly, the top ten make up roughly 9.8% of the sample. Note on this clone: Its antigen target is currently unknown. Base qualities are not recorded, but no much larger clone differs from it by a single base.

From the cysteine up to the phenylalanine, the CDR3 has a length of 15 residues. The DNA shown is the 45-base CDR3, in frame from base 1. The clonotype was recovered from a woman aged 55-75 years in good health. Sequences were obtained from blood. The chain couples TRBV21-1 to TRBJ2-7; the D segment call TRBD2 is taken from the table without a DNA check. TRBV21-1 is recorded as a pseudogene. The bases read TGTGCCAGCAGCAAATGGTTAGCGGGAGGCCACGAGCAGTACTTC. This translates into CASSKWLAGGHEQYF.